This entry is about one T cell receptor beta chain. This specimen comes from a study of blood T cell repertoires in COVID-19. Study as a whole: Both acute and convalescent COVID-19 samples were obtained from the United States, Italy and Spain. PBMCs, B-cell-depleted T cells, or T cells were the source of the cDNA or gDNA that made up the material.

Source study methods: Amplifying reference gene primers gave estimates of nucleated cell counts. The assay was immunoSEQ multiplex PCR, and TCRdb's table has in-frame clones only and misses some. V, J and clone size are taken as reported in that table, and D and trimming were inferred from the DNA itself. The table lists 200,000 to 250,000 clones, roughly 84% of them singletons. Sequenced material: peripheral blood. The TCR originated in a woman over 75 with acute or convalescent COVID-19.

The CDR3 region is CASSTTGTSGGYEQYF. CDR3 bases: TGTGCCAGCAGCACTACCGGGACTAGCGGGGGCTACGAGCAGTACTTC. This chain joins TRBV7-2 and TRBJ2-7, with 14 bases matching TRBD2. CDR1 is SGHTA and CDR2 is FQGNSA in the germline V gene. J gave up 3 bases and V 5 bases, and 6 bases lay outside the gene matches. The CDR3 extends over 16 amino acids.